The clone carrying this T cell receptor (beta chain) was counted a few times. Its antigen is not identified. This entry belongs to a study of T-cell memory formation after mild COVID-19. This CDR3 region has 15 residues. Germline V CDR1 and CDR2: SGHRS, YFSETQ. V lost 1 base to trimming and J lost 5 bases; unmatched junction nucleotides: 7. Study-level findings and limits: Cross-reactive memory seemingly joined, as some responding clones were found in pre-infection memory. CD4+ contracting clones were found mainly in CM and EM, and CD8+ ones in EMRA.

The authors produced TCR alpha and TCR beta cDNA libraries with sample barcodes and UMIs by 5'RACE using constant-segment primers. TCRdb itself ran the 5' RACE reads through MiXCR, one entry per CDR3 protein. The sample carries approximately 500,000 distinct CDR3 sequences, 20% to 30% recorded once. The chain recombines TRBV5-1 with TRBJ2-7; TRBD1 aligns across 9 bases. The specimen sequenced was PBMCs or a T cell subset sorted from them (not recorded which). The source is an adult woman who had mild COVID-19 (a few samples of this study predate the infection). Cell type and time point are not known. The CDR3 DNA is TGCGCCAGCAGCTTGACTACAGGGGGCAAGGACGAGCAGTACTTC. It is translated as CASSLTTGGKDEQYF.